These 5 T cell receptor beta chains were sequenced from one sample in a study of shared clonotypes between healthy human individuals. The data were produced by immunoSEQ multiplex PCR, yet TCRdb's version contains in-frame clones alone and is incomplete. Of 2 million to 3 million clones listed, more than 85% are singletons. Sequencing was carried out using naive CD4+ T cells from PBMCs. As for subset: CD45RA+ positively selected. The receptors come from a man between 18 and 35 years old in good health. Some clones in this sample may be carry-over from other donors' samples.

V is TRBV28 and J is TRBJ2-5; 9 nucleotides align to TRBD2. CDR3 length: 17 amino acids. Germline lookup yields CDR1 MDHEN and CDR2 SYDVKM. J lost 1 base, V lost 4 bases, and 10 bases had no gene match. The CDR3 DNA sequence: TGTGCCAGCAGTTCCCCTGGGGCGGGAGGGTCCCAAGAGACCCAGTACTTC. Its protein product is CASSSPGAGGSQETQYF.

The rearrangement uses TRBV5-1 and TRBJ1-4; a possible D gene is TRBD1 (5 bases). Germline V gives CDR1 SGHRS, CDR2 YFSETQ. The germline V and J ends were trimmed by 2 bases and 8 bases, with 19 bases remaining between them. The CDR3 length is 16 residues. CDR3 DNA: TGCGCCAGCAGCTTTGGTTTCGCAGGGTTCGAGGAAAAACTGTTTTTT. This codes for CASSFGFAGFEEKLFF. Using reference TRBV5-1 and TRBJ1-4 for the parts outside the CDR3, the full variable domain is KAGVTQTPRYLIKTRGQQVTLSCSPISGHRSVSWYQQTPGQGLQFLFEYFSETQRNKGNFPGRFSGRQFSNSRSEMNVSTLELGDSALYLCASSFGFAGFEEKLFFGSGTQLSVL.

The chain carries TRBV4-3 and TRBJ2-5; the D is unclear. This CDR3 region has 13 residues. The germline V gene encodes CDR1 LGHNA and CDR2 YSLEER. V lost 0 bases and J 5 bases, leaving 7 bases between the germline ends. CDR3 DNA sequence: TGCGCCAGCAGCCAAGACGTGTTTGAGACCCAGTACTTC. This gives the protein CASSQDVFETQYF.

The chain recombines TRBV19 with TRBJ2-5; perhaps TRBD2 as D (5 bases). CDR3 size: 15 residues. V lost 5 bases, J lost 7 bases, and 20 bases lay in between. Germline V lookup: CDR1 LNHDA, CDR2 SQIVND (reference sequence). The CDR3 here is CASSRWGPQEGTQYF. The DNA of the CDR3 is TGTGCCAGTAGTCGGTGGGGTCCTCAAGAGGGGACCCAGTACTTC.

This clone was counted once. This chain joins TRBV28 and TRBJ2-7; perhaps D is TRBD1 or TRBD2 (5 bases each). Germline V lookup: CDR1 MDHEN, CDR2 SYDVKM. Deletions cut 5 bases from V and 3 bases from J, with 17 bases between. CDR3 length equals 15 residues. CDR3 in amino acids: CASSKAGAGYYEQYF. The CDR3 bases are TGTGCCAGCAGTAAAGCCGGGGCAGGTTACTACGAGCAGTACTTC.